This TCR beta chain was captured in a study of blood T cell repertoires in COVID-19 (dated by TCRdb to the early 2020s). General notes on the study: Collaborator samples came from the United States, Italy and Spain and covered acute and convalescent phases of COVID-19. Deeply sampled blood TCRbeta repertoires from subjects exposed to, actively infected with, or recovered from COVID-19 were included in the dataset. A de-identified subject ID, COVID-19 status, age in years and sex were almost always included in the sample metadata. The repertoires were released in a freely available public database meant as a resource for research on the immune response to SARS-CoV-2. Where available, HLA class I and class II types were taken from metadata supplied by the sample provider and were not determined by assay-based typing. Samples came from the ongoing ImmuneRACE study (first 160 participants) plus 1,254 subjects from 6 global collaborators. The prospective study material was composed of cDNA or gDNA derived from T cells, B-cell-depleted T cells, or PBMCs. Results the study describes overall, beyond this receptor: How much clinical and demographic metadata was included differed by source and by participant, and the metadata was provided uncurated.

Points on this clone: Its antigen is unknown. The input lacks base qualities; no much larger clone sits a single base away.

The immunoSEQ Assay, a bias-controlled multiplex PCR, was used to amplify TCRbeta CDR3 regions from genomic DNA. For the original study's pipeline: The number of nucleated cells in each sample was estimated by amplification of reference gene primers within the assay. To quantify the absolute abundance of each unique TCRbeta CDR3 rearrangement, sequence reads were collapsed and filtered. For each sample, productive Simpson clonality was calculated by taking the square root of Simpson's diversity index across productive rearrangements. TCRdb obtained this table from immuneACCESS and retained in-frame rearrangements with V and J assigned. These tables miss some clones; where compared with another copy, unresolved V genes account for less than half of the shortfall, and the remainder is unexplained. That table supplies the V and J calls and clone size; D and trimming were determined from the DNA. The sample table holds about 320,000 clones, of which 88% were seen once. 1.5% to 2% of the sample is held by the ten biggest clonotypes.

The CDR3 starts with the cysteine, ends with the phenylalanine, and has 14 residues. The kept DNA is CDR3 alone, 42 bases in frame from the first base. V and J are trimmed by 3 bases and 3 bases, and the gene matches miss 6 bases of the junction. Per the germline V gene, SGHRS is the CDR1 and YFSETQ is the CDR2. One collaborating source in Seattle enrolled patients while the patients were actively infected and followed the patients over time throughout the course of disease. Each collaborating institution followed its own protocols to collect whole blood in K2EDTA tubes. For TCRbeta analysis, collaborators shipped samples in one of three forms: frozen whole blood, isolated PBMCs, or DNA extracted from either of those sample types.

The chain is made from TRBV5-1 and TRBJ2-7; a stretch of 7 junction bases matches TRBD1. This clonotype was obtained from a woman in her twenties or thirties with COVID-19, enrolled during active disease. Source material: peripheral blood. The bases are TGCGCCAGCAGCTATGGCAGACAGGGCTACGAGCAGTACTTC. This encodes CASSYGRQGYEQYF.